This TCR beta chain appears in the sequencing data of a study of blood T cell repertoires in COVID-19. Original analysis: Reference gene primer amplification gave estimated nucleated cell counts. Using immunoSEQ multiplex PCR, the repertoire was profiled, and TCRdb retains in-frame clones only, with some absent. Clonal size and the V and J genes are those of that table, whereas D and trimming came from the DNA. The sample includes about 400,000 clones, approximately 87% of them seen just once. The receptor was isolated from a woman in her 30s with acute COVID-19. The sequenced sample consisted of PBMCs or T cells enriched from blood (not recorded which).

DNA of the CDR3: TGTGCCAGCAGTCCGACAGGAACGGAGGGCTACACCTTC. Its translation is CASSPTGTEGYTF. The rearrangement joins TRBV12-3 or TRBV12-4 to TRBJ1-2; tentatively, D is TRBD1 (6 bases). The CDR3 runs to 13 residues. V was clipped by 5 bases and J by 8 bases, with 15 bases between them.